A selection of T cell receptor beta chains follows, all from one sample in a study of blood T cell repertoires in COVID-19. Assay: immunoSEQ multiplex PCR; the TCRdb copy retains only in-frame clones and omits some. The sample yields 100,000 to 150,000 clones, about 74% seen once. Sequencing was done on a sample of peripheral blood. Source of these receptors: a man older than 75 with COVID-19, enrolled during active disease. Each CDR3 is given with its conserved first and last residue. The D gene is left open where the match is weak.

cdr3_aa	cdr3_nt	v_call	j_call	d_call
CASRNGQTDYGYTF	TGTGCCAGCAGGAATGGACAGACTGACTATGGCTACACCTTC	TRBV6-5	TRBJ1-2	-
CASSKEFLSAQHF	TGTGCCAGCAGCAAAGAATTCCTTTCGGCCCAGCATTTT	TRBV21-1	TRBJ1-5	-
CASSLEASGYNEQFF	TGTGCCAGCAGCTTGGAGGCTAGCGGGTACAATGAGCAGTTCTTC	TRBV5-4	TRBJ2-1	TRBD2
CASSFSEEDTQYF	TGTGCCAGCAGTTTCTCTGAGGAGGATACGCAGTATTTT	TRBV12-3/TRBV12-4	TRBJ2-3	-
CASSLLQGAFGSDGYTF	TGTGCCAGCAGCCTCCTACAGGGGGCCTTTGGGAGTGATGGCTACACCTTC	TRBV13	TRBJ1-2	TRBD1
CASKRGLAGISYNEQFF	TGTGCCAGCAAGCGGGGACTAGCGGGGATTTCCTACAATGAGCAGTTCTTC	TRBV2	TRBJ2-1	TRBD2
CASSQEGASGRGDTQYF	TGTGCCAGCAGCCAAGAAGGAGCTAGCGGGAGAGGAGATACGCAGTATTTT	TRBV4-2	TRBJ2-3	TRBD2
CASSSGGANVLTF	TGCGCCAGCAGCTCAGGGGGGGCCAACGTCCTGACTTTC	TRBV5-1	TRBJ2-6	-
CASSSTGEAFF	TGTGCCAGCAGCAGTACGGGGGAAGCTTTCTTT	TRBV9	TRBJ1-1	-
CASNLLGVGAGYTF	TGTGCCAGCAACCTATTAGGGGTCGGAGCTGGCTACACCTTC	TRBV7-9	TRBJ1-2	-
CASSEGLAGGAYEQYF	TGTGCCAGCAGTGAGGGACTAGCGGGAGGAGCGTACGAGCAGTACTTC	TRBV6-1	TRBJ2-7	TRBD2
CATSTRTSGNPYNEQFF	TGTGCCACCAGCACTAGGACTAGCGGAAATCCCTACAATGAGCAGTTCTTC	TRBV15	TRBJ2-1	TRBD2
CAWSDRIGEYPGLASHYEQYF	TGTGCCTGGAGTGACCGGATTGGAGAATATCCGGGACTAGCGAGTCACTACGAGCAGTACTTC	TRBV30	TRBJ2-7	TRBD2